The 25 T cell receptor beta chains presented below share a single source sample, sequenced in a study of control samples from healthy donors and cancer patients. Method: immunoSEQ multiplex PCR; TCRdb's copy keeps in-frame clones and lacks some. The repertoire includes 400,000 to 450,000 clones, 75% to 95% of them detected once, and about 6.3% sits in the top ten. The sample taken for sequencing was PBMCs. These receptors all stem from a man aged 35 to 55 with head and neck cancer.

The V gene is TRBV27, the J gene TRBJ1-1; 8 bases match TRBD1. Per the germline V gene, CDR1 is MNHEY and CDR2 is SMNVEV (reference sequence). This CDR3 contains 18 residues. V was clipped by 0 bases and J by 0 bases; unmatched bases: 9. CDR3 nucleotide sequence: TGTGCCAGCAGTTTATCAGTGTGGACAGGGTTGCTGAACACTGAAGCTTTCTTT. Protein product: CASSLSVWTGLLNTEAFF.

This chain connects TRBV28 to TRBJ1-5; 7 nucleotides match TRBD1. In germline, CDR1 is MDHEN, CDR2 SYDVKM. The CDR3 extends over 16 amino acids. Unmatched junction bases numbered 10, after V lost 5 bases and J lost 3 bases. The CDR3 sequence is CASSSPVDRVNQPQHF. CDR3 nucleotide sequence: TGTGCCAGCAGTAGCCCAGTCGACAGGGTCAATCAGCCCCAGCATTTT.

CDR3 coding DNA: TGTGCCAGCAGTTACTCGTTTCTCTTCGGAACTGCAATTAACACCGGGGAGCTGTTTTTT. Its translation: CASSYSFLFGTAINTGELFF. The rearrangement uses TRBV6-2 or TRBV6-3 and TRBJ2-2; no firm D call. Trimming removed 0 bases at V and 2 bases at J, with 22 bases between. Germline V gene data show CDR1 as MNHEY and CDR2 as SVGEGT. The CDR3 length is 20 residues.

This clone was counted a single time. The CDR3 is CASSLDQVTEAFF. Here the CDR3 DNA reads TGCGCCAGCAGCTTGGATCAGGTCACTGAAGCTTTCTTT. J is TRBJ1-1 and V is TRBV5-1; D uncertain. Germline V gene sequence: CDR1 SGHRS, CDR2 YFSETQ. With 0 bases removed from V and 4 bases from J, the gap between germline ends came to 7 bases. The CDR3 has 13 amino acids.

The rearrangement joins TRBV9 to TRBJ2-7; 7 nucleotides line up with TRBD1. V trimming: 4 bases; J trimming: 2 bases; junction bases outside the gene matches: 6. The V gene's germline CDR1 is SGDLS and CDR2 YYNGEE. CDR3 length: 14 residues. The CDR3 bases are TGTGCCAGCAGCCCCCGACAGGGAACCTACGAGCAGTACTTC. Its translation is CASSPRQGTYEQYF. Using reference TRBV9 and TRBJ2-7 for the parts outside the CDR3, the full variable domain is DSGVTQTPKHLITATGQRVTLRCSPRSGDLSVYWYQQSLDQGLQFLIQYYNGEERAKGNILERFSAQQFPDLHSELNLSSLELGDSALYFCASSPRQGTYEQYFGPGTRLTVT.

This clone was found once. In DNA, the CDR3 is TGCAGTGCTAGCGACCCTTACGAGCAGTACTTC. Translating gives CSASDPYEQYF. This chain joins TRBV20-1 and TRBJ2-7; D is unresolved. CDR3 length: 11 amino acids. Trimming pared 3 bases from V and 4 bases from J, leaving 7 bases between. The germline CDR1 and CDR2 sequences are DFQATT and SNEGSKA (reference sequence).

This chain links TRBV9 with TRBJ2-6; D unclear. Germline CDR1 and CDR2: SGDLS and YYNGEE. The CDR3 covers 14 residues. The V gene lost 2 bases and the J gene lost 1 base, with 4 bases spanning the gap. The CDR3 loop reads CASSVESGANVLTF. CDR3 DNA: TGTGCCAGCAGCGTGGAGTCTGGGGCCAACGTCCTGACTTTC.

This clone has a handful of counts. The rearrangement links TRBV25-1 to TRBJ2-1; TRBD1 or TRBD2 may be the D gene (7 bases each). The CDR3 loop spans 15 amino acids. Trimming shortened V by 5 bases and J by 0 bases, and 11 bases separated the two germline ends. CDR1 is MGHDK and CDR2 is SYGVNS in the germline V gene. DNA of the CDR3: TGTGCCAGCAGTCCCAGGGGGGGCTCCTACAATGAGCAGTTCTTC. It translates to CASSPRGGSYNEQFF.

The chain employs TRBV5-4 and TRBJ2-7; TRBD1 is a possible D gene (5 bases). The germline V gene encodes CDR1 SGHNT and CDR2 YYREEE (reference sequence). V shed 3 bases and J shed 3 bases, with 13 bases lying between them. The CDR3 contains 14 residues. The CDR3 spells CASSSTENLYEQYF. In DNA, the CDR3 is TGTGCCAGCAGCTCGACAGAGAATCTCTACGAGCAGTACTTC. The full variable domain, in which reference TRBV5-4 and TRBJ2-7 provide the parts outside the CDR3, is ETGVTQSPTHLIKTRGQQVTLRCSSQSGHNTVSWYQQALGQGPQFIFQYYREEENGRGNFPPRFSGLQFPNYSSELNVNALELDDSALYLCASSSTENLYEQYFGPGTRLTVT.

The chain is built from TRBV28 and TRBJ1-4, with D possibly TRBD1 on 5 matching bases. Germline V CDR1 and CDR2: MDHEN, SYDVKM. This CDR3 spans 14 amino acids. The germline V and J ends were trimmed by 6 bases and 3 bases, with 11 bases remaining between them. The CDR3: CASSLTEPNEKLFF. The DNA of the CDR3 is TGTGCCAGCAGCCTGACAGAGCCTAATGAAAAACTGTTTTTT.

Regarding this clone: The same CDR3 also results from other DNA sequences found in this sample. The chain couples TRBV9 to TRBJ2-1; D gene unclear. Trimming cost V 4 bases and J 6 bases, with 11 bases left between them. Germline loops: CDR1 SGDLS, CDR2 YYNGEE. The CDR3 runs 13 residues. CDR3 residues: CASSPPVGNEQFF. CDR3 bases: TGTGCCAGCAGCCCGCCGGTCGGCAATGAGCAGTTCTTC.

The rearrangement uses TRBV28 and TRBJ2-3, with a weak D call TRBD1 (5 bases). Trimming removed 6 bases from V and 11 bases from J, with 15 bases in between. Looked up from germline, CDR1 is MDHEN and CDR2 is SYDVKM. CDR3 length: 12 amino acids. CDR3 sequence (DNA): TGTGCCAGCAGATCGACAGCTTTCCTGCAGTATTTT. This sequence encodes CASRSTAFLQYF.

The chain uses TRBV19 and TRBJ2-2; TRBD1 or TRBD2 may be the D gene (5 bases each). V lost 7 bases and J 2 bases, leaving 14 bases between the germline ends. The germline V gene encodes CDR1 LNHDA and CDR2 SQIVND (reference sequence). The CDR3 has 15 amino acids. The CDR3 is CASTHLGDNTGELFF. CDR3 sequence (DNA): TGTGCCAGTACACATCTGGGGGATAACACCGGGGAGCTGTTTTTT. Using reference TRBV19 and TRBJ2-2 for the parts outside the CDR3, the full variable domain is DGGITQSPKYLFRKEGQNVTLSCEQNLNHDAMYWYRQDPGQGLRLIYYSQIVNDFQKGDIAEGYSVSREKKESFPLTVTSAQKNPTAFYLCASTHLGDNTGELFFGEGSRLTVL.

The chain carries TRBV19 and TRBJ1-5; possible D gene TRBD1, 5 bases. The V gene lost 6 bases and the J gene lost 6 bases, with 9 bases spanning the gap. Germline CDR1 reads LNHDA; CDR2 reads SQIVND (reference sequence). The CDR3 spans 12 residues. CDR3 coding DNA: TGTGCCAGTAGCCGGGACGTTCAGCCCCAGCATTTT. Its protein is CASSRDVQPQHF.

The chain is built from TRBV7-9 and TRBJ2-5; TRBD1 matches at 7 bases. Germline-derived CDR1 and CDR2 are SEHNR and FQNEAQ (reference sequence). V lost 4 bases, J lost 5 bases, and 13 bases stayed unmatched. The CDR3 totals 16 residues. CDR3 amino acids: CASSSDRRQVGETQYF. Written as DNA, the CDR3 is TGTGCCAGCAGCTCGGACAGGAGACAAGTTGGGGAGACCCAGTACTTC.

The V gene is TRBV21-1, the J gene TRBJ1-2. TRBV21-1 is a known pseudogene. The CDR3 runs 18 residues. The CDR3 DNA follows: TGTGCCAGCAGCAACTGGTGGTCTTCGTTGGACGGACACTATGGCTACACCTTC. The encoded protein is CASSNWWSSLDGHYGYTF.

The rearrangement uses TRBV27 and TRBJ1-3; D is ambiguous. V shed 0 bases and J shed 2 bases, with 2 bases lying between them. Per the germline V gene, CDR1 is MNHEY and CDR2 is SMNVEV (reference sequence). This CDR3 is 13 amino acids long. CDR3 nucleotides: TGTGCCAGCAGTTTATCGGCTGGAAACACCATATATTTT. It is translated as CASSLSAGNTIYF.

The CDR3 nucleotides read TGTGCCAGCAGCTTGAACCTGGGTAACACTGAAGCTTTCTTT. It is translated as CASSLNLGNTEAFF. The gene calls are TRBV28 and TRBJ1-1; D remains ambiguous. The V gene's germline CDR1 is MDHEN and CDR2 SYDVKM. V shed 6 bases and J shed 2 bases, with 13 bases lying between them. The CDR3 has 14 amino acids.

This clone was counted only a few times. The chain recombines TRBV6-6 with TRBJ1-2; D unclear. V lost 4 bases and J lost 8, with 20 bases in between. Per germline, CDR1 MNHNY and CDR2 SVGAGI (reference sequence). This CDR3 spans 15 amino acids. CDR3 DNA: TGTGCCAGCAGTTCCCAAGTCCCCGTGGAGTCAGGCTACACCTTC. This sequence encodes CASSSQVPVESGYTF.

This chain uses TRBV28 with TRBJ1-2, with 8 bases that match TRBD1. This CDR3 contains 13 residues. From germline, CDR1 is MDHEN and CDR2 SYDVKM. V gave up 5 bases and J gave up 8 bases; unmatched junction bases: 7. CDR3 in amino acids: CASSLGQGGGYTF. The CDR3 nucleotides read TGTGCCAGCAGTCTCGGACAGGGTGGGGGCTACACCTTC.

The chain joins TRBV6-6 to TRBJ2-7, with 13 positions matching TRBD2. After removal of 5 bases from V and 6 bases from J, the junction contained 16 bases not matched to a gene. The CDR3 extends over 18 amino acids. Germline values: CDR1 MNHNY, CDR2 SVGAGI (reference sequence). The CDR3 here is CASSRPGLAGLLRSEQYF. In DNA form, the CDR3 reads TGTGCCAGCAGTCGGCCGGGACTAGCGGGACTCCTACGTTCCGAGCAGTACTTC.

The sample holds one count of this clone. The CDR3 DNA is TGTGCCAGCAGCACTACGAACACCGGGGAGCTGTTTTTT. Translated, it gives CASSTTNTGELFF. The rearrangement joins TRBV12-3 or TRBV12-4 to TRBJ2-2; D remains unclear. This CDR3 region has 13 residues. V lost 6 bases and J lost 0, with 5 bases in between.

The V gene is TRBV5-1, the J gene TRBJ1-1; D perhaps matches TRBD1 (5 bases). V was pared by 2 bases and J by 4 bases, with 18 bases between. CDR3 length: 16 amino acids. The germline V gene encodes CDR1 SGHRS and CDR2 YFSETQ. Here the CDR3 DNA reads TGCGCCAGCAGCTTATGGGACGGGAGGGTTTTCACTGAAGCTTTCTTT. Residues: CASSLWDGRVFTEAFF.

The rearrangement uses TRBV29-1 and TRBJ2-4; D possibly matches TRBD1 or TRBD2 (5 bases each). V lost 8 bases and J 8 bases, leaving 13 bases between the germline ends. CDR1 is SQVTM, CDR2 ANQGSEA, per germline. This CDR3 has 11 amino acids. The DNA for the CDR3 is TGCAGCTCCAGGGTGGGGGACATTCAGTACTTC. Its protein product is CSSRVGDIQYF.

V is TRBV6-2 or TRBV6-3 and J is TRBJ1-3; TRBD1 is a possible D gene (5 bases). Germline V gene sequence: CDR1 MNHEY, CDR2 SVGEGT. CDR3 length: 15 amino acids. Trimming removed 0 bases from V and 3 bases from J, with 9 bases in between. CDR3 sequence: CASSYSDNLGNTIYF. The CDR3, as DNA: TGTGCCAGCAGTTACTCGGACAACCTTGGAAACACCATATATTTT.